Given below is one T cell receptor (beta chain) in context. Antigen: not known. CDR3 length: 13 residues. Trimming left V 8 bases short and J 3 bases short, with 14 bases between. The germline V gene encodes CDR1 MNHEY and CDR2 SMNVEV (reference sequence). Clones were read by immunoSEQ multiplex PCR, and TCRdb kept only the in-frame ones, dropping some. The sample has 2,500 to 3,000 clones, around 97% seen once. The data originate from a study of T cells and Merkel cell carcinoma outcomes. Findings of the study overall: Merkel cell carcinoma outcomes were reportedly predicted by repertoire and T-cell density.

The sequencing input was tumor tissue from Merkel cell carcinoma. The gene calls are TRBV27 and TRBJ2-7; TRBD2 is a possible D gene (5 bases). This receptor was taken from a human donor with Merkel cell carcinoma. The CDR3 here is CASAKDRGYEQYF. DNA for the CDR3: TGTGCCAGCGCCAAGGACCGGGGCTACGAGCAGTACTTC.